These 3 T cell receptor beta chains were sequenced from one sample in a study of T cell clones after liver transplantation. Clones were read by immunoSEQ multiplex PCR, and TCRdb kept only the in-frame ones, dropping some. The sample has 65,000 to 90,000 clones, roughly nine tenths seen once. The specimen comprised CD4+ T cells from blood, sampled before liver transplant. These receptors came from a human donor who received a liver transplant.

This sequence joins TRBV2 and TRBJ1-2, with 9 bases fitting TRBD1. Germline V gene sequence: CDR1 SNHLY, CDR2 FYNNEI. J was trimmed by 6 bases and V by 4 bases; bases with no gene match: 9. The CDR3 extends over 15 amino acids. CDR3 bases: TGTGCCAGCAGTGTCGGTGGACAGGGGAACCATGGCTACACCTTC. As protein: CASSVGGQGNHGYTF.

This clone was picked up one time. The rearrangement joins TRBV7-3 to TRBJ2-1; D not resolved. V was clipped by 2 bases and J by 0 bases, with 8 bases between them. CDR3 length equals 15 residues. Germline V gives CDR1 SGHTA, CDR2 FQGTGA. The CDR3 loop reads CASSLGVSSYNEQFF. The CDR3 nucleotides read TGTGCCAGCAGCTTAGGGGTTAGCTCCTACAATGAGCAGTTCTTC.

V usage is TRBV14 and J usage is TRBJ2-7, with 7 bases identical to TRBD1. The CDR3 spans 14 residues. V dropped 6 bases and J dropped 3; count of bases not matched to a gene: 8. In germline, CDR1 is SGHDN, CDR2 FVKESK. The DNA for the CDR3 is TGTGCCAGCAGAAAGACAGGGAAAGACTACGAGCAGTACTTC. Its protein product is CASRKTGKDYEQYF.